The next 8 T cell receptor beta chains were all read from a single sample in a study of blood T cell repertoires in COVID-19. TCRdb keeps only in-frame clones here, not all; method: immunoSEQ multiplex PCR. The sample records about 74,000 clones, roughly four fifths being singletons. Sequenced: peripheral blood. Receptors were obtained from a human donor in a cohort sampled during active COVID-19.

CDR3 in DNA: TGTGCCAGCAGCGACGGCGGGTCCTACGAGCAGTACTTC. It yields the protein CASSDGGSYEQYF. This rearrangement joins TRBV6-5 to TRBJ2-7; D might be TRBD2 (5 bases). Germline assignment: CDR1 MNHEY and CDR2 SVGAGI. Deletions cut 6 bases from V and 1 base from J, with 10 bases between. CDR3 length equals 13 residues.

The CDR3 region is CASSLEPGQTGGYTF. In DNA, the CDR3 is TGTGCCAGCAGCCTCGAACCGGGACAGACAGGTGGCTACACCTTC. The chain couples TRBV6-5 to TRBJ1-2; 7 bases align to TRBD1. In germline, CDR1 is MNHEY, CDR2 SVGAGI. V dropped 6 bases and J dropped 7; count of bases not matched to a gene: 14. This CDR3 spans 15 amino acids.

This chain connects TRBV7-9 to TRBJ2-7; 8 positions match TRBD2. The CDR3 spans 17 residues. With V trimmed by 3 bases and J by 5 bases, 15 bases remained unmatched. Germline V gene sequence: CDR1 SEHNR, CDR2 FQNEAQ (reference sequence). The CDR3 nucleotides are TGTGCCAGCAGCTTCAACCCAGGAGCGGGGGTGGGAAACGAGCAGTACTTC. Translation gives CASSFNPGAGVGNEQYF.

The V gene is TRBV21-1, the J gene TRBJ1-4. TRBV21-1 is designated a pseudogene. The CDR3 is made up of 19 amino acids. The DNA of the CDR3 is TGTGCCAGCAGCAAAGAGGGGGTGGGGAGGGTTGCGGACAGCGAAAAACTGTTTTTT. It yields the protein CASSKEGVGRVADSEKLFF.

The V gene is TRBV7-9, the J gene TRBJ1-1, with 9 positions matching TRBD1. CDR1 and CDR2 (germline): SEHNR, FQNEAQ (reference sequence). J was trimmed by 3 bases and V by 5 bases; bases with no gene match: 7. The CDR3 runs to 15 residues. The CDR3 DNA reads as TGTGCCAGCAGCCAAGGCGACAGGGGGGACACTGAAGCTTTCTTT. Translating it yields CASSQGDRGDTEAFF.

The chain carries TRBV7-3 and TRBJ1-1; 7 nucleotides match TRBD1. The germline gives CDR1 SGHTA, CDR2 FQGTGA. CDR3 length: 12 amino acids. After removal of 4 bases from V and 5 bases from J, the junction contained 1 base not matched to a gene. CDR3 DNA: TGTGCCAGCAGCTCACAGGGGACTGAAGCTTTCTTT. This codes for CASSSQGTEAFF.

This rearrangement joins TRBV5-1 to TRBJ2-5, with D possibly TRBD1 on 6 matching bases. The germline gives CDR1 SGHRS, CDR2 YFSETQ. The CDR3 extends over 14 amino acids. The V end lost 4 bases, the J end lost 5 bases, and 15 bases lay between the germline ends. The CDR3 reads CASSPGAVRETQYF. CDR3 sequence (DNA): TGCGCCAGCAGCCCAGGGGCTGTACGGGAGACCCAGTACTTC.

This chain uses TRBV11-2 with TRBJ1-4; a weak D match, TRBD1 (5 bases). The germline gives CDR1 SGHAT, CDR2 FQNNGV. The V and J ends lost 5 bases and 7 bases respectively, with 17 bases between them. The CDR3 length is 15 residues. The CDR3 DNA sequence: TGTGCCAGCAGCCTAGGGGCCGCGTTAGGTGAAAAACTGTTTTTT. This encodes CASSLGAALGEKLFF.